This T cell receptor (beta chain) was identified during a study of shared clonotypes between healthy human individuals. Germline assignment: CDR1 WNHNN and CDR2 SYGVQD (reference sequence). The germline V and J ends were trimmed by 3 bases and 7 bases, with 7 bases remaining between them. The CDR3 has 11 residues. Data came from immunoSEQ multiplex PCR; TCRdb stores just in-frame clones and leaves some out. The data contain a few million clones, approximately 95% of them singletons. This receptor was identified in a man aged 18 to 29 in good health. This rearrangement joins TRBV10-1 to TRBJ2-7; unclear D gene. The sequencing sample was made of naive CD4+ T cells sorted from blood. Subset reported: CD45RA+ positively selected. CDR3: CASSDRTEQYF. The CDR3 DNA follows: TGCGCCAGCAGTGATAGGACGGAGCAGTACTTC.